The 6 T cell receptor beta chains listed next were all sequenced from one sample in a study of T-cell reconstitution after alpha-beta-depleted transplantation in children. During its preparation, the TCRbeta library received unique molecular identifiers. TCRdb reprocessed the PCR reads via MiXCR and lists one record per CDR3 protein. The sample holds a few hundred thousand distinct CDR3 sequences, 10% to 13% seen once. Sequenced here: PBMCs from the stem cell graft donor, sampled from the stem cell graft. These receptors were taken from a human donor who donated a stem cell graft to a child with acute lymphoblastic leukemia.

This clonotype has more than one count but fewer than ten. The chain employs TRBV12-3 or TRBV12-4 and TRBJ2-7, with 8 bases matching TRBD2. With V trimmed by 6 bases and J by 7 bases, 8 bases remained unmatched. The CDR3 loop spans 13 amino acids. The CDR3 region has the DNA TGTGCCAGCAGAGCGGGACTAGGTTTAGAGCAGTACTTC. It is translated as CASRAGLGLEQYF.

This clonotype was found many times. The chain employs TRBV6-5 and TRBJ2-2; 12 bases are a match to TRBD2. After removal of 7 bases from V and 4 bases from J, the junction contained 10 bases not matched to a gene. Per the germline V gene, CDR1 is MNHEY and CDR2 is SVGAGI. This CDR3 spans 17 amino acids. The CDR3 region is CASTVTRLAGATGELFF. Here the CDR3 DNA reads TGTGCCAGCACCGTTACTCGACTAGCGGGAGCCACCGGGGAGCTGTTTTTT.

This clonotype showed up just a few times. The chain recombines TRBV7-3 with TRBJ2-5; 14 positions agree with TRBD2. This CDR3 is 14 amino acids long. CDR1 is SGHTA and CDR2 is FQGTGA in the germline V gene. V trimming: 5 bases; J trimming: 7 bases; junction bases outside the gene matches: 3. DNA for the CDR3: TGTGCCAGCAGCCAGACTAGCGGGGGGGGGACCCAGTACTTC. Translated: CASSQTSGGGTQYF.

Many counts were recorded for this clonotype. This chain uses TRBV7-9 with TRBJ1-1; D perhaps matches TRBD1 (5 bases). The V end lost 3 bases, the J end lost 0 bases, and 17 bases lay between the germline ends. The CDR3 sequence is 17 residues long. From germline, CDR1 is SEHNR and CDR2 FQNEAQ (reference sequence). The CDR3 bases are TGTGCCAGCAGCTTGAGGGGAGAGGGACGACTGAACACTGAAGCTTTCTTT. Its translation: CASSLRGEGRLNTEAFF.

The chain uses TRBV29-1 and TRBJ2-1, with D possibly TRBD1 on 6 matching bases. The V gene lost 2 bases and the J gene lost 1 base, with 15 bases spanning the gap. The CDR3 runs to 16 residues. The germline gives CDR1 SQVTM, CDR2 ANQGSEA. CDR3 amino acids: CSVESPGAVSYNEQFF. CDR3 DNA sequence: TGCAGCGTTGAAAGCCCAGGGGCTGTATCCTACAATGAGCAGTTCTTC.

In this sample, this clonotype turned up many times. J is TRBJ1-3 and V is TRBV7-6; 12 bases line up with TRBD1. Germline assignment: CDR1 SGHVS and CDR2 FNYEAQ. Unmatched junction bases numbered 4, after V lost 0 bases and J lost 1 base. CDR3 size: 18 residues. The CDR3 loop is CASSLAGTGGRSGNTIYF. The CDR3 DNA reads as TGTGCCAGCAGCTTAGCCGGGACAGGGGGCCGATCTGGAAACACCATATATTTT.